The 10 T cell receptor beta chains below all came from one sample that was sequenced in a study of T cells in Graves' hyperthyroidism and ophthalmopathy. The source material, RNA transcripts, was used to amplify TCR beta CDR3 regions. The HTBI primer set drove a first-round RT-PCR of the TCR CDR3. TCRdb redid the calling of the multiplex PCR reads with MiXCR, one entry per CDR3 protein. The sample lists 500,000 to 550,000 distinct CDR3 sequences, around 20% seen once, with 26% in the top ten. The sample comprised blood. The receptors come from a young man with Graves' hyperthyroidism.

This clonotype was recorded many times. The chain carries TRBV19 and TRBJ2-2, with D unresolved. This CDR3 is 16 amino acids long. Germline V gene sequence: CDR1 LNHDA, CDR2 SQIVND (reference sequence). Deletions cut 7 bases from V and 0 bases from J, with 15 bases between. The CDR3 nucleotides are TGTGCCAGTACTAAGGTGGTAGGAGCGAACACCGGGGAGCTGTTTTTT. It translates to CASTKVVGANTGELFF.

This clonotype was recorded many times. The chain employs TRBV6-2 or TRBV6-3 and TRBJ1-5; 7 nucleotides agree with TRBD1. Germline V gene lookup returns CDR1 MNHEY and CDR2 SVGEGT. CDR3 length: 14 residues. J lost 4 bases, V lost 2 bases, and 2 bases had no gene match. The CDR3 DNA is TGTGCCAGCAGTTACAGGGGGCATAATCAGCCCCAGCATTTT. The encoded protein is CASSYRGHNQPQHF.

This clonotype was seen more than once but under ten times. This chain connects TRBV29-1 to TRBJ1-1, with 7 bases that match TRBD1. Germline-derived CDR1 and CDR2 are SQVTM and ANQGSEA. The CDR3 is 11 amino acids. V trimming: 4 bases; J trimming: 6 bases; junction bases outside the gene matches: 2. CDR3 bases: TGCAGCGTTGGACAGGGCCCTGAAGCTTTCTTT. Translation gives CSVGQGPEAFF.

This clonotype showed up many times. The CDR3 sequence: CASSPAGGRTEAFF. The CDR3 DNA follows: TGTGCCAGCAGCCCAGCAGGGGGGCGGACTGAAGCTTTCTTT. This chain connects TRBV9 to TRBJ1-1, with 7 bases identical to TRBD1. The junction had 8 bases not matched to a gene; V was cut back by 4 bases and J by 5 bases. From germline, CDR1 is SGDLS and CDR2 YYNGEE. This CDR3 has 14 amino acids.

Many counts were recorded for this clonotype. The CDR3 bases are TGCGCCAGCAGCCAAACAGGGGCTATTCAGCCCCAGCATTTT. Amino acids: CASSQTGAIQPQHF. The chain joins TRBV4-1 to TRBJ1-5; TRBD1 matches at 7 bases. The CDR3 has 14 residues. Germline-derived CDR1 and CDR2 are MGHRA and YSYEKL. J gave up 6 bases and V 2 bases, and 4 bases lay outside the gene matches.

This clonotype was seen only a few times. The V gene is TRBV7-8, the J gene TRBJ2-7, with TRBD1 matching over 7 bases. The V gene end was trimmed by 5 bases and the J gene end by 1 base; junction bases not matched to a gene: 14. Per germline, CDR1 SGHVS and CDR2 FQNEAQ. This CDR3 is built from 17 residues. This chain's CDR3 is CASSPTNPRRGSYEQYF. The CDR3 nucleotides are TGTGCCAGCAGCCCGACCAACCCCCGCAGGGGGTCCTACGAGCAGTACTTC.

This clonotype was recorded many times. This chain links TRBV11-2 with TRBJ1-2; TRBD1 is a possible D gene (5 bases). This CDR3 is built from 15 residues. V lost 0 bases to trimming and J lost 3 bases, with 11 bases between them. Germline-derived CDR1 and CDR2 are SGHAT and FQNNGV. The chain's CDR3 is CASSLDTRVDYGYTF. The CDR3 DNA reads as TGTGCCAGCAGCTTAGATACCAGGGTTGACTATGGCTACACCTTC. Variable domain in full (rest from reference TRBV11-2 and TRBJ1-2): EAGVAQSPRYKIIEKRQSVAFWCNPISGHATLYWYQQILGQGPKLLIQFQNNGVVDDSQLPKDRFSAERLKGVDSTLKIQPAKLEDSAVYLCASSLDTRVDYGYTFGSGTRLTVV.

At least ten counts were recorded for this clonotype. J is TRBJ1-1 and V is TRBV19; D not resolved. Germline V gives CDR1 LNHDA, CDR2 SQIVND (reference sequence). The CDR3 length is 12 residues. V lost 1 base, J lost 5 bases, and 5 bases lay in between. DNA for the CDR3: TGTGCCAGTAGTATAGGGTATACTGAAGCTTTCTTT. This codes for CASSIGYTEAFF.

This clonotype was found many times. V gene TRBV27 combines with J gene TRBJ1-2; tentatively, D is TRBD1 (6 bases). V gave up 6 bases and J gave up 2 bases, with 10 bases separating them. The germline gives CDR1 MNHEY, CDR2 SMNVEV (reference sequence). The CDR3 sequence is 13 residues long. The CDR3 DNA reads as TGTGCCAGCAGACCAACAGGGAACTATGGCTACACCTTC. Translation: CASRPTGNYGYTF.

The CDR3 loop is CASLPRENTGELFF. DNA for the CDR3: TGTGCCAGCCTTCCGAGGGAGAACACCGGGGAGCTGTTTTTT. The V gene is TRBV2, the J gene TRBJ2-2; TRBD2 might be the D (5 bases). V was shortened by 8 bases and J by 1 base, with 11 bases between the two germline ends. This CDR3 is 14 amino acids long. The V gene's germline CDR1 is SNHLY and CDR2 FYNNEI. The full variable domain, with the rest looked up from reference TRBV2 and TRBJ2-2, is EPEVTQTPSHQVTQMGQEVILRCVPISNHLYFYWYRQILGQKVEFLVSFYNNEISEKSEIFDDQFSVERPDGSNFTLKIRSTKLEDSAMYFCASLPRENTGELFFGEGSRLTVL.